This T cell receptor beta chain was retrieved from a study of shared T cell receptors in the human thymus. Data came from immunoSEQ multiplex PCR; TCRdb stores just in-frame clones and leaves some out. Of under 700,000 clones listed, around 78% were seen once; the top ten hold approximately 0.013%. Germline CDR1 reads KGHSH; CDR2 reads LQKENI. This CDR3 has 19 residues. The germline V and J ends were trimmed by 2 bases and 7 bases, with 27 bases remaining between them. The sample was also linked to a second study, of human thymus T cells. That work adds: Healthy Finnish infants undergoing corrective surgery for congenital heart defects were used as donors. Thymus was obtained from resections taken during corrective heart surgery. Thymic and blood repertoires appeared to show biased V and J gene usage. Thymic repertoires of unrelated individuals were reported in related research to overlap highly.

The sequencing input was thymocytes. This chain joins TRBV18 and TRBJ2-1; D possibly corresponds to TRBD1 (5 bases). This sequence was found in a boy under two years old with a congenital heart defect. The CDR3 loop reads CASSPGHQRSDGLGNEQFF. CDR3 nucleotide sequence: TGTGCCAGCTCACCAGGACATCAGCGATCAGACGGGTTGGGTAATGAGCAGTTCTTC.